Listed below are T cell receptor beta chains from one sample, sequenced in a study of cytomegalovirus exposure and HLA in healthy donors. Produced via immunoSEQ multiplex PCR; TCRdb's table is partial and in-frame only. The sample yields about 140,000 clones, roughly nine tenths seen once. Sequencing was carried out using PBMCs. The receptors stem from a young man in good health and CMV-seronegative. Each CDR3 is given with its conserved first and last residue. A D gene is named only where the DNA matches it firmly. The listing skips clone size in some rows; elsewhere it reads once, few, many or a size class.

j_call: TRBJ2-5
clone_size: .
d_call: .
v_call: TRBV7-9
cdr3_nt: TGTGCCAGCAAGGAGGGCGGAGAGACCCAGTACTTC
cdr3_aa: CASKEGGETQYF

j_call: TRBJ1-1
clone_size: .
d_call: TRBD1
v_call: TRBV5-1
cdr3_nt: TGCGCCAGCAGCTTGGATACAGGGGCCCCTGAAGCTTTCTTT
cdr3_aa: CASSLDTGAPEAFF

j_call: TRBJ1-2
clone_size: once
d_call: .
v_call: TRBV27
cdr3_nt: TGTGCCAGCAGTTTAACGGCAGGAAAGCATGGCTACACCTTC
cdr3_aa: CASSLTAGKHGYTF

j_call: TRBJ2-7
clone_size: .
d_call: .
v_call: TRBV18
cdr3_nt: TGTGCCAGCTCACCACGCGGCGGGAATGCCTACGAGCAGTACTTC
cdr3_aa: CASSPRGGNAYEQYF

j_call: TRBJ2-7
clone_size: .
d_call: .
v_call: TRBV11-1
cdr3_nt: TGTGCCAGCAGCTTAAGACTGTCCTACGAGCAGTACTTC
cdr3_aa: CASSLRLSYEQYF

j_call: TRBJ2-7
clone_size: once
d_call: .
v_call: TRBV28
cdr3_nt: TGTGCCAGCAGTTTATCGATAGCGAAGAGCTCCTACGAGCAGTACTTC
cdr3_aa: CASSLSIAKSSYEQYF

j_call: TRBJ2-7
clone_size: .
d_call: .
v_call: TRBV2
cdr3_nt: TGTGCCAGCAGTGAACGGCCGAGGGGGGGGTTGGAACAGTACTTC
cdr3_aa: CASSERPRGGLEQYF

j_call: TRBJ2-1
clone_size: .
d_call: TRBD1
v_call: TRBV6-1
cdr3_nt: TGTGCCAGCAGTGCACGGGACAGGGGCTCAGCGGGCGCCTACAATGAGCAGTTCTTC
cdr3_aa: CASSARDRGSAGAYNEQFF

j_call: TRBJ2-6
clone_size: .
d_call: TRBD1
v_call: TRBV27
cdr3_nt: TGTGCCAGCAGCCCTTTGCCAGGGGGTGCTGGGGCCAACGTCCTGACTTTC
cdr3_aa: CASSPLPGGAGANVLTF

j_call: TRBJ2-1
clone_size: .
d_call: TRBD2
v_call: TRBV28
cdr3_nt: TGTGCCAGCAGTACGTCAGCGGGAGGGTCGCACAATGAGCAGTTCTTC
cdr3_aa: CASSTSAGGSHNEQFF

j_call: TRBJ2-1
clone_size: .
d_call: .
v_call: TRBV7-2
cdr3_nt: TGTGCCAGCAGCTTAGGTGGGGGCGACTACAATGAGCAGTTCTTC
cdr3_aa: CASSLGGGDYNEQFF

j_call: TRBJ2-2
clone_size: .
d_call: .
v_call: TRBV7-9
cdr3_nt: TGTGCCAGCAGCTTACCGGGGAACACCGGGGAGCTGTTTTTT
cdr3_aa: CASSLPGNTGELFF

j_call: TRBJ2-3
clone_size: .
d_call: TRBD2
v_call: TRBV7-9
cdr3_nt: TGTGCCAGCATTCCCCGCACCGCTAGCGGGAGAAGCACAGATACGCAGTATTTT
cdr3_aa: CASIPRTASGRSTDTQYF

j_call: TRBJ2-1
clone_size: once
d_call: TRBD1
v_call: TRBV10-1
cdr3_nt: TGCGCCAGCAGTCCCGGCCCCGGGACAGGGGTTCAGCATGAGCAGTTCTTC
cdr3_aa: CASSPGPGTGVQHEQFF

j_call: TRBJ2-1
clone_size: .
d_call: .
v_call: TRBV10-3
cdr3_nt: TGTGCCATCAGTCCTCTAGAGGGCAGTGAGCAGTTCTTC
cdr3_aa: CAISPLEGSEQFF

j_call: TRBJ1-5
clone_size: .
d_call: .
v_call: TRBV7-8
cdr3_nt: TGTGCCAGCAGCTTAAGAAACGCGGATGGCAATCAGCCCCAGCATTTT
cdr3_aa: CASSLRNADGNQPQHF

j_call: TRBJ1-2
clone_size: few
d_call: TRBD1
v_call: TRBV6-5
cdr3_nt: TGTGCCAGCAGTTACCTAGGACAGGGAGGCTACACCTTC
cdr3_aa: CASSYLGQGGYTF

j_call: TRBJ2-3
clone_size: .
d_call: TRBD2
v_call: TRBV12-5
cdr3_nt: TGTGCTAGTGGTTTGTTCCGGGACTACAGCACAGATACGCAGTATTTT
cdr3_aa: CASGLFRDYSTDTQYF

j_call: TRBJ1-1
clone_size: .
d_call: TRBD1
v_call: TRBV30
cdr3_nt: TGTGCCTGGAGCGAGGACAGGGAAACTGAAGCTTTCTTT
cdr3_aa: CAWSEDRETEAFF

j_call: TRBJ1-1
clone_size: .
d_call: .
v_call: TRBV19
cdr3_nt: TGTGCCAGTAGTATATCCAGGGCCCACGGAGCTTTCTTT
cdr3_aa: CASSISRAHGAFF

j_call: TRBJ1-2
clone_size: .
d_call: TRBD1
v_call: TRBV14
cdr3_nt: TGTGCCAGCAGCCAGGGACAGGGCTATGGCTACACCTTC
cdr3_aa: CASSQGQGYGYTF

j_call: TRBJ2-1
clone_size: .
d_call: TRBD2
v_call: TRBV4-3
cdr3_nt: TGCGCCAGCAGCCGGAACAATCTAGCGGGAGGCTACAATGAGCAGTTCTTC
cdr3_aa: CASSRNNLAGGYNEQFF

j_call: TRBJ1-1
clone_size: .
d_call: .
v_call: TRBV28
cdr3_nt: TGTGCCAGCAGTTTCGCGGGCGTGAACACTGAAGCTTTCTTT
cdr3_aa: CASSFAGVNTEAFF

j_call: TRBJ1-5
clone_size: .
d_call: TRBD1
v_call: TRBV7-9
cdr3_nt: TGTGCCAGCAGCTTCGGTCGGACAGGGGGTATCAATCAGCCCCAGCATTTT
cdr3_aa: CASSFGRTGGINQPQHF

j_call: TRBJ2-1
clone_size: once
d_call: .
v_call: TRBV5-5
cdr3_nt: TGTGCCAGCAGCTCGGGGGTGGTATCCTACAATGAGCAGTTCTTC
cdr3_aa: CASSSGVVSYNEQFF

j_call: TRBJ2-2
clone_size: few
d_call: .
v_call: TRBV7-2
cdr3_nt: TGTGCCAGCAGCCTTAGCGTCGGCACCGGGGAGCTGTTTTTT
cdr3_aa: CASSLSVGTGELFF

j_call: TRBJ2-1
clone_size: .
d_call: .
v_call: TRBV30
cdr3_nt: TGTGCCTGGAGTCTCGGAGGCCAGCGGCAGTTCTTC
cdr3_aa: CAWSLGGQRQFF

j_call: TRBJ2-7
clone_size: .
d_call: TRBD1
v_call: TRBV19
cdr3_nt: TGTGCCAGTAGTATAGATCCCGGGACAGGGGTCTACGAGCAGTACTTC
cdr3_aa: CASSIDPGTGVYEQYF

j_call: TRBJ2-4
clone_size: .
d_call: .
v_call: TRBV27
cdr3_nt: TGTGCCAGCAGTTTATCGGGGCTAGCGGCCAAAAACATTCAGTACTTC
cdr3_aa: CASSLSGLAAKNIQYF

j_call: TRBJ2-5
clone_size: .
d_call: .
v_call: TRBV5-1
cdr3_nt: TGCGCCAGCAGCTTGGGGGCCCGAGAGACCCAGTACTTC
cdr3_aa: CASSLGARETQYF

j_call: TRBJ2-2
clone_size: .
d_call: TRBD1
v_call: TRBV5-8
cdr3_nt: TGTGCCAGCAGCCTGACAGGGGGCTTCACCGGGGAGCTGTTTTTT
cdr3_aa: CASSLTGGFTGELFF

j_call: TRBJ1-2
clone_size: .
d_call: .
v_call: TRBV5-5
cdr3_nt: TGTGCCAGCAGCGCTCACCGTAACCCTACCTCCGGCTACACCTTC
cdr3_aa: CASSAHRNPTSGYTF

j_call: TRBJ2-1
clone_size: .
d_call: TRBD2
v_call: TRBV27
cdr3_nt: TGTGCCAGCAGTTTCTCGGCGGGAGAGTCCTACAATGAGCAGTTCTTC
cdr3_aa: CASSFSAGESYNEQFF

j_call: TRBJ1-5
clone_size: few
d_call: TRBD1
v_call: TRBV10-1
cdr3_nt: TGCGCCAGCAGTGAGGGACAGGGAAGACAGCCCCAGCATTTT
cdr3_aa: CASSEGQGRQPQHF

j_call: TRBJ1-1
clone_size: few
d_call: .
v_call: TRBV5-4
cdr3_nt: TGTGCCAGCAGCTTGGCCAGGGCGAACACTGAAGCTTTCTTT
cdr3_aa: CASSLARANTEAFF